Sequencing of this T cell receptor (beta chain) was carried out in a study of response to subunit inactivated influenza vaccine. General study points: Authors proposed each seasonal influenza vaccination draws in few new T cells.

TCRdb processed the RT-PCR reads anew with MiXCR; each CDR3 protein has one entry. The table includes roughly 790,000 distinct CDR3 sequences, approximately 22% detected once. In germline, CDR1 is ENHRY, CDR2 SYGVKD. V lost 3 bases, J lost 6 bases, and 10 bases stayed unmatched. The CDR3 is 16 residues long. This clonotype was counted a few times. Its antigen is unidentified. This specimen was PBMCs from blood, taken roughly 5 days after vaccination. The chain couples TRBV10-3 to TRBJ2-7; 11 bases line up with TRBD1. The origin of this receptor is a man aged 50-59 years who received an inactivated influenza vaccine. In DNA form, the CDR3 reads TGTGCCATCAGTGACCGGACAGGGGGCTCCGAGATCGAGCAGTACTTC. It translates to CAISDRTGGSEIEQYF.